This TCR beta chain was obtained from a study of metastatic and nonmetastatic thyroid tumors. On the study more broadly: Malignant and benign thyroid patients had repertoires compared in peripheral blood and tumor or nodule tissue. Study results and limitations: Significantly greater TCR beta diversity was reportedly found in malignant thyroid tumors than in benign nodules (in blood and tumor).

Authors' methods: A papillary thyroid cancer distant-metastasis classifier was built from CDR3 differences across clinicopathological groups. TCRdb reprocessed the PCR reads via MiXCR. These V and J calls derive from TCRdb rather than the authors' analysis. The repertoire holds 15,000 to 20,000 clones, with about 31% as singletons. Thyroid surgery was performed in patients who had received no treatment beforehand. Points on this clone: Its antigen is not known.

V lost 7 bases to trimming and J lost 6 bases, with 15 bases between them. CDR3 length equals 13 residues. Sequencing used tumor tissue. This clonotype originated in a female donor with papillary thyroid cancer or a benign thyroid nodule (not recorded which). Some clones in this sample may be carry-over from other donors' samples. The chain links TRBV12-3 or TRBV12-4 to TRBJ1-1; no reliable D call. CDR3 residues: CASTSPPGAEAFF. The CDR3 DNA reads as TGTGCCAGCACGAGCCCACCTGGGGCTGAAGCTTTCTTT.